These 16 T cell receptor beta chains were sequenced from one sample in a study of CD8 T cells in Susac syndrome. Reverse transcription of 0.5 to 1 ug RNA was performed with random hexamers. TCRdb reprocessed the immunoSEQ multiplex PCR reads via MiXCR and lists one record per CDR3 protein. The sample shows some 150,000 distinct CDR3 sequences, around 95% of them seen only once. Material: CD4+ T cells from PBMCs. The receptors originated from a human donor with Susac syndrome.

The gene calls are TRBV20-1 and TRBJ2-6; the D is unclear. This CDR3 has 17 amino acids. V was cut by 2 bases and J by 0 bases, with 14 bases left in between. The germline V gene has CDR1 DFQATT and CDR2 SNEGSKA (reference sequence). The chain's CDR3 is CSARPQRDPSGANVLTF. CDR3 nucleotide sequence: TGCAGTGCTAGACCCCAACGAGACCCCTCTGGGGCCAACGTCCTGACTTTC.

The J gene is TRBJ2-2, the V gene TRBV29-1; D perhaps matches TRBD2 (5 bases). V lost 4 bases and J 1 base, leaving 10 bases between the germline ends. CDR1 and CDR2 from the germline V gene are SQVTM and ANQGSEA. CDR3 length: 14 amino acids. CDR3 region: CSVGWTVNTGELFF. The DNA for the CDR3 is TGCAGCGTTGGGTGGACTGTGAACACCGGGGAGCTGTTTTTT.

V usage is TRBV29-1 and J usage is TRBJ1-1; TRBD1 agrees at 7 bases. V lost 4 bases, J lost 1 base, and 6 bases stayed unmatched. CDR3 length: 14 residues. Germline V gene lookup returns CDR1 SQVTM and CDR2 ANQGSEA. CDR3 residues: CSVVRGSGNTEAFF. CDR3 DNA sequence: TGCAGCGTTGTCAGGGGGTCCGGGAACACTGAAGCTTTCTTT.

The chain couples TRBV7-3 to TRBJ2-5; a weak D match, TRBD1 (5 bases). This CDR3 has 16 amino acids. CDR1 and CDR2 from the germline V gene are SGHTA and FQGTGA. V was cut by 2 bases and J by 1 base, with 14 bases left in between. The CDR3 loop is CASSLGVRTGQETQYF. For the CDR3, the DNA is TGTGCCAGCAGCTTAGGGGTCAGAACAGGCCAAGAGACCCAGTACTTC.

This chain uses TRBV20-1 with TRBJ2-7, with D uncertain. CDR1 is DFQATT, CDR2 SNEGSKA, per germline (reference sequence). This CDR3 has 13 residues. V dropped 0 bases and J dropped 2 bases, with 8 bases sitting between them. CDR3 protein: CSAREDEPYEQYF. The DNA of the CDR3 is TGCAGTGCTAGAGAAGACGAACCCTACGAGCAGTACTTC.

The table lists this clonotype with a few counts. V is TRBV30 and J is TRBJ2-5; the D is unclear. CDR1 and CDR2 (germline): GTSNPN, SVGIG (reference sequence). The CDR3 length is 11 residues. The germline V and J ends were trimmed by 0 bases and 5 bases, with 4 bases remaining between them. The DNA of the CDR3 is TGTGCCTGGAGTGTACGGGAGACCCAGTACTTC. Amino acids: CAWSVRETQYF.

The chain carries TRBV18 and TRBJ1-4; 8 nucleotides match TRBD1. Germline CDR1 and CDR2: KGHSH and LQKENI. J lost 4 bases, V lost 4 bases, and 5 bases had no gene match. This CDR3 spans 15 amino acids. The CDR3 spells CASSRRQGINEKLFF. As DNA, the CDR3 is TGTGCCAGCTCACGCCGACAGGGGATTAATGAAAAACTGTTTTTT.

The chain employs TRBV29-1 and TRBJ2-7; 7 bases map to TRBD1. Per the germline V gene, CDR1 is SQVTM and CDR2 is ANQGSEA. The length of the CDR3 is 12 residues. Germline trimming cut 6 bases from V and 1 base from J; bases unmatched to any gene: 3. The CDR3 reads CSVGQASYEQYF. The CDR3 DNA reads TGCAGCGTCGGACAGGCTTCCTACGAGCAGTACTTC.

V and J are TRBV29-1 and TRBJ1-2, with D possibly being TRBD1 (6 bases). V was trimmed by 6 bases and J by 5 bases, leaving 16 bases between them. Germline loops: CDR1 SQVTM, CDR2 ANQGSEA. This CDR3 is 13 amino acids long. This chain's CDR3 is CSVASGQTYGYTF. The CDR3 DNA is TGCAGCGTCGCGTCAGGACAGACGTATGGCTACACCTTC.

A single count supports this clonotype. This chain connects TRBV20-1 to TRBJ2-3, with 12 positions matching TRBD2. The CDR3 totals 15 residues. CDR1 and CDR2 from the germline V gene are DFQATT and SNEGSKA (reference sequence). V gave up 5 bases and J gave up 3 bases; unmatched junction bases: 6. The CDR3 DNA sequence: TGCAGTGCTTTGCCTAGCGGGGGGGCTACAGATACGCAGTATTTT. This sequence encodes CSALPSGGATDTQYF.

This chain connects TRBV7-2 to TRBJ1-1; no clear D. The germline V and J ends were trimmed by 3 bases and 1 base, with 9 bases remaining between them. This CDR3 contains 14 residues. CDR1 and CDR2 (germline): SGHTA, FQGNSA. The CDR3 loop reads CASSFWWENTEAFF. The CDR3, as DNA: TGTGCCAGCAGCTTTTGGTGGGAGAACACTGAAGCTTTCTTT. Based on the CDR3 plus reference TRBV7-2 and TRBJ1-1, the full variable domain is GAGVSQSPSNKVTEKGKDVELRCDPISGHTALYWYRQSLGQGLEFLIYFQGNSAPDKSGLPSDRFSAERTGGSVSTLTIQRTQQEDSAVYLCASSFWWENTEAFFGQGTRLTVV.

The chain is built from TRBV20-1 and TRBJ2-3; possibly TRBD1 or TRBD2 for D (5 bases each). This CDR3 comprises 13 residues. V lost 0 bases and J 3 bases, leaving 7 bases between the germline ends. The germline gives CDR1 DFQATT, CDR2 SNEGSKA (reference sequence). As DNA, the CDR3 is TGCAGTGCTAGAGATGGGACGACAGATACGCAGTATTTT. Its translation: CSARDGTTDTQYF.

The V gene is TRBV29-1, the J gene TRBJ2-3; D might be TRBD2 (5 bases). CDR1 is SQVTM and CDR2 is ANQGSEA in the germline V gene. V gave up 5 bases and J gave up 5 bases, with 14 bases separating them. The length of the CDR3 is 13 residues. CDR3 sequence reads: CSVRWERVDTQYF. For the CDR3, the DNA is TGCAGCGTTAGATGGGAGAGGGTAGATACGCAGTATTTT.

This clonotype is a singleton in its sample. The chain employs TRBV4-1 and TRBJ2-6; D not certain. Germline V gene data show CDR1 as MGHRA and CDR2 as YSYEKL. The CDR3 consists of 16 residues. Trimming shortened V by 1 base and J by 0 bases, and 7 bases separated the two germline ends. The CDR3 sequence is CASSQGTASGANVLTF. CDR3 DNA sequence: TGCGCCAGCAGCCAAGGTACAGCCTCTGGGGCCAACGTCCTGACTTTC.

This chain links TRBV29-1 with TRBJ2-6, with D perhaps TRBD2 (6 bases). Germline V gene data show CDR1 as SQVTM and CDR2 as ANQGSEA. Trimming took off 7 bases at V and 13 bases at J, with 23 bases between the two ends. The length of the CDR3 is 14 residues. In DNA form, the CDR3 reads TGCAGCGCCAAAACCGGGACTGGAAGTCGTGTCCTGACTTTC. This encodes CSAKTGTGSRVLTF. The full variable domain, its missing parts supplied by reference TRBV29-1 and TRBJ2-6, is SAVISQKPSRDICQRGTSLTIQCQVDSQVTMMFWYRQQPGQSLTLIATANQGSEATYESGFVIDKFPISRPNLTFSTLTVSNMSPEDSSIYLCSAKTGTGSRVLTFGAGSRLTVL.

This rearrangement joins TRBV29-1 to TRBJ2-3, with TRBD1 identical over 8 bases. Germline V gene lookup returns CDR1 SQVTM and CDR2 ANQGSEA. J was trimmed by 0 bases and V by 4 bases; bases with no gene match: 6. There are 15 residues in the CDR3. The CDR3 reads CSVVTGEGSTDTQYF. The CDR3 region has the DNA TGCAGCGTTGTGACAGGGGAAGGGAGCACAGATACGCAGTATTTT.